Given below is one TCR beta chain in context. The table came from immunoSEQ multiplex PCR; TCRdb's copy has only in-frame clones and leaves some out. Altogether 250,000 to 350,000 clones are present, about 87% being singletons, with the ten largest covering approximately 7.2%. These data belong to a study of blood T cell repertoires in COVID-19. About the research overall: Acute-phase and convalescent COVID-19 samples originated in the United States, Italy and Spain.

Trimming removed 0 bases from V and 1 base from J; junction bases left unmatched: 4. The germline V gene has CDR1 MNHEY and CDR2 SMNVEV (reference sequence). The CDR3 runs to 17 residues. The chain is built from TRBV27 and TRBJ2-1, with TRBD1 identical over 9 bases. Sequencing was done on a sample of peripheral blood. The clonotype originates from a woman younger than 45 who had recovered from COVID-19. Here the CDR3 reads CASSLSAGTGSYNEQFF. The DNA of the CDR3 is TGTGCCAGCAGTTTATCGGCCGGGACAGGGTCCTACAATGAGCAGTTCTTC.